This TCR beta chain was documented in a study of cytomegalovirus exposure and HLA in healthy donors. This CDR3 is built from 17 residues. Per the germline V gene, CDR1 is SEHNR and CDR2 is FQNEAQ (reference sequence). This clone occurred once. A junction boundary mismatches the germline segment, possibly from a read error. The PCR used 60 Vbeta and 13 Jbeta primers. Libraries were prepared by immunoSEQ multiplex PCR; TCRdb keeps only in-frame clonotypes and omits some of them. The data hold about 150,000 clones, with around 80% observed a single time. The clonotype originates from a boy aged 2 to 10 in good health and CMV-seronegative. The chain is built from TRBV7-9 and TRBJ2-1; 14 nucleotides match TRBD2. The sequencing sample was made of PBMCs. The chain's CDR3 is CSSSYTSGTSGGDEQFF. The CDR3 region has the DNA TGTTCCAGCAGCTATACATCCGGGACTAGCGGGGGTGATGAGCAGTTCTTC.